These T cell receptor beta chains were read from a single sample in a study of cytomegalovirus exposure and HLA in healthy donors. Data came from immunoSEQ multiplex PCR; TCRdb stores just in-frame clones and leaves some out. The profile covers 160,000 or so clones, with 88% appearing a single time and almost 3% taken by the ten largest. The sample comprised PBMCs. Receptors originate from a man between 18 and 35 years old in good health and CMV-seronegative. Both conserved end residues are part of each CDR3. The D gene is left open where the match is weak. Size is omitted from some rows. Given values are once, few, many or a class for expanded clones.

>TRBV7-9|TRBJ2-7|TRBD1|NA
TGTGCCAGCAGCTTAGCGGGTTCAGGGGGCGACGAGCAGTACTTC
CASSLAGSGGDEQYF
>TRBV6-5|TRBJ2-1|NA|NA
TGTGCCAGCAGTTACGACACTTCAGACAATGAGCAGTTCTTC
CASSYDTSDNEQFF
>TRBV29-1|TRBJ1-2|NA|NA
TGCAGCGTTGAAGGCAGGGAAGACTATGGCTACACCTTC
CSVEGREDYGYTF
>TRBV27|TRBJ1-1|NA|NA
TGTGCCAGCAGTTTTCCGGGAATGAGGGAGGCGAACACTGAAGCTTTCTTT
CASSFPGMREANTEAFF
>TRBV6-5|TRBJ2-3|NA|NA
TGTGCCAGCAGTCTTGTTGACGGAGACACAGATACGCAGTATTTT
CASSLVDGDTDTQYF
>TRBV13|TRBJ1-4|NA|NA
TGTGCCAGCAGAACGAGGCAGGGTGAAAAACTGTTTTTT
CASRTRQGEKLFF
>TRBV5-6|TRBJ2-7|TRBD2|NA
TGTGCCAGCAGCTTAGCGGGATTACACGAGCAGTACTTC
CASSLAGLHEQYF
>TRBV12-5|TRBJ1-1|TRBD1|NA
TGTGCTAGTGGCCCTTCAGGGGGATACACTGAAGCTTTCTTT
CASGPSGGYTEAFF
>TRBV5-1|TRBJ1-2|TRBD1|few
TGCGCCAGCAGCCTGGGACAGGGAATGATGGGCTACACCTTC
CASSLGQGMMGYTF
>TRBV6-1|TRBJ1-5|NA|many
TGTGCCAGCAGTGAACAAAACAGCGGGAACAATCAGCCCCAGCATTTT
CASSEQNSGNNQPQHF
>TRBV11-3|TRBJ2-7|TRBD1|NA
TGTGCCAGCAGCCCTACAGGGGCCAGCTACGAGCAGTACTTC
CASSPTGASYEQYF
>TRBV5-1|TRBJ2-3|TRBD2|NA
TGCGCCAGCAGCTCGGACCTCCTAGCGGGGGGGCCGGATACGCAGTATTTT
CASSSDLLAGGPDTQYF
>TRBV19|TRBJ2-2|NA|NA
TGTGCCAGTAGTATCGTTGTAACCGGGGAGCTGTTTTTT
CASSIVVTGELFF
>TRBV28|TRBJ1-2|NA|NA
TGTGCCAGCAGTCCGGGGGGACCTAACTATGGCTACACCTTC
CASSPGGPNYGYTF
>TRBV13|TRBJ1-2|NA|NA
TGTGCCAGCAGCAAAGGACTGAATTATGGCTACACCTTC
CASSKGLNYGYTF
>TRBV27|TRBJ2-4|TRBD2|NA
TGTGCCAGCAGTTGGACTAGCGTAAACATTCAGTACTTC
CASSWTSVNIQYF
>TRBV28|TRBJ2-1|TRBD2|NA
TGTGCCAGCAGTTTAATTCCTGGGAGCGGGGGGGAAAATGAGCAGTTCTTC
CASSLIPGSGGENEQFF
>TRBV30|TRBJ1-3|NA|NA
TGTGCCTGGAGGGGGGGGAGGAACACCATATATTTT
CAWRGGRNTIYF
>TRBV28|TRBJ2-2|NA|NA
TGTGCCAGCAGTTTAGCGGCCCAGGGCACCGGGGAGCTGTTTTTT
CASSLAAQGTGELFF
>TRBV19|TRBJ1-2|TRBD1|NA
TGTGCCAGTAGTCCTTCGACAGGGGAAACGAACTATGGCTACACCTTC
CASSPSTGETNYGYTF
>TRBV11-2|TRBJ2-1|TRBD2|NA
TGTGCCAGCAGCTCAATTAAGCCTAGCGGGGAGCGATACAATGAGCAGTTCTTC
CASSSIKPSGERYNEQFF
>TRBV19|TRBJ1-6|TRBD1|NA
TGTGCCAGTAGTATCCCGGGACAGTATAATTCACCCCTCCACTTT
CASSIPGQYNSPLHF
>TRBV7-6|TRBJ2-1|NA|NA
TGTGCCAGCAGCCCAATACAGGGAATGGATGAGCAGTTCTTC
CASSPIQGMDEQFF
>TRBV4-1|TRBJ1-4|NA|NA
TGCGCCAGCAGCCAAGATCCGGGCAGGGGAGTTGCTAATGAAAAACTGTTTTTT
CASSQDPGRGVANEKLFF
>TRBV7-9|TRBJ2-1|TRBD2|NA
TGTGCCAGCAGCTTAGTAATAGCGGGAGACAATGAGCAGTTCTTC
CASSLVIAGDNEQFF
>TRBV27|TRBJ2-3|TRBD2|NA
TGTGCCAGCAGTTTATATGCCGGGACTAGCGGAGGGGGGGATACGCAGTATTTT
CASSLYAGTSGGGDTQYF
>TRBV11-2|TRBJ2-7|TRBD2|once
TGTGCCAGCAGCTTAGCCCTAGCGGGAGGTAGCGACGAGCAGTACTTC
CASSLALAGGSDEQYF
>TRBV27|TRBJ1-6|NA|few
TGTGCCAGCAGTCTGTACAAGAGAGGGTCCCTCCACTTT
CASSLYKRGSLHF
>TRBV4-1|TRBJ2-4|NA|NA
TGCGCCAGCAGCCAAGAGGTTTCGGGGGAATCGACCGCCAAAAACATTCAGTACTTC
CASSQEVSGESTAKNIQYF
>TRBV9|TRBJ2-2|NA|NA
TGTGCCAGCAGCCCCTTTATGGTCGGGAAGACCGGGGAGCTGTTTTTT
CASSPFMVGKTGELFF
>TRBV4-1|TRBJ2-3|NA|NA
TGCGCCAGCAGCCAAGATAGGGGAACTTCAGATACGCAGTATTTT
CASSQDRGTSDTQYF
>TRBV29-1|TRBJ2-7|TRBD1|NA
TGCAGCGTAGGATCCGGACAGGGGGCAAATAGGGAGCAGTACTTC
CSVGSGQGANREQYF
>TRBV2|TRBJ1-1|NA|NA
TGTGCCAGCAGTGAGGGCAGGGGTGCTGAAGCTTTCTTT
CASSEGRGAEAFF
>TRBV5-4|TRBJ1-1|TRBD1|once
TGTGCCAGCAGCCCCAGGGGGATGAACACTGAAGCTTTCTTT
CASSPRGMNTEAFF
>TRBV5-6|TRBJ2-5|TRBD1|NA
TGTGCCAGCAGCGAGGACAGGGAAGAGACCCAGTACTTC
CASSEDREETQYF
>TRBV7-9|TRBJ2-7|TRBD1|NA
TGTGCCAGCAGCTTAATGAAACAGGGGCCCTACGAGCAGTACTTC
CASSLMKQGPYEQYF
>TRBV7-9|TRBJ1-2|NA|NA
TGTGCCAGCAGCCCCCGGGGAGATGGCTACACCTTC
CASSPRGDGYTF
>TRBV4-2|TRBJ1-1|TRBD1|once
TGTGCCAGCAGCCGCCATGGACAGGCGGCCGCTGAAGCTTTCTTT
CASSRHGQAAAEAFF
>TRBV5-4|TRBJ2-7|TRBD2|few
TGTGCCAGCAGGACCGGGACTAGCGGGAGGGCCGGGTACGAGCAGTACTTC
CASRTGTSGRAGYEQYF
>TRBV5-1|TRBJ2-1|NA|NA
TGCGCCAGCAGCGGGGGGTTTGGGCTACGCAATGAGCAGTTCTTC
CASSGGFGLRNEQFF
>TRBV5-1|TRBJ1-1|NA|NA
TGCGCCAGCCGGGGTCGGGGTTTGAACACTGAAGCTTTCTTT
CASRGRGLNTEAFF
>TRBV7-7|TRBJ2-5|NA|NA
TGTGCTAGCAGTAACCAAGAGACCCAGTACTTC
CASSNQETQYF
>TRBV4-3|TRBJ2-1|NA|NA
TGCGCCAGCAGCCAAGATAGGGCGGGGGAGCAGTTCTTC
CASSQDRAGEQFF
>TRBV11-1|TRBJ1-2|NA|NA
TGTGCCAGCAGCCCTTCCGGCTATGGCTACACCTTC
CASSPSGYGYTF
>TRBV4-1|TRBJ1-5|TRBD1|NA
TGCGCCAGCAGCCAACTTCTCCGGGACAGAGTTAACCAGCCCCAGCATTTT
CASSQLLRDRVNQPQHF
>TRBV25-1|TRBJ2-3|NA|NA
TGTGCCAGCACGGAGGCGGGGGATACGCAGTATTTT
CASTEAGDTQYF